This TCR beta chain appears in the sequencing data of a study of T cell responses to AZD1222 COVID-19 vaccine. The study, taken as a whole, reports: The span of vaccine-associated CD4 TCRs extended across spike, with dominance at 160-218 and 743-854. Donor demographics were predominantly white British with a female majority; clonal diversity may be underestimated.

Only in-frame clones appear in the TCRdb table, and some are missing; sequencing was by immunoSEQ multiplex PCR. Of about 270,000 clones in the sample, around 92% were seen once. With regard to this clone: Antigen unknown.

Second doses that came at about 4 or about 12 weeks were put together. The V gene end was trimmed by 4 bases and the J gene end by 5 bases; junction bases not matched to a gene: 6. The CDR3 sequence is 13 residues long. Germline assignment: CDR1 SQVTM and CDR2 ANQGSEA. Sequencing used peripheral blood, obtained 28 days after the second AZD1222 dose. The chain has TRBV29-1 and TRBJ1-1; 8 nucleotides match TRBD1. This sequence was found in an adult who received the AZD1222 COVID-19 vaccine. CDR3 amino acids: CSVAGQGATEAFF. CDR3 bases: TGCAGCGTTGCGGGGCAGGGGGCTACTGAAGCTTTCTTT.